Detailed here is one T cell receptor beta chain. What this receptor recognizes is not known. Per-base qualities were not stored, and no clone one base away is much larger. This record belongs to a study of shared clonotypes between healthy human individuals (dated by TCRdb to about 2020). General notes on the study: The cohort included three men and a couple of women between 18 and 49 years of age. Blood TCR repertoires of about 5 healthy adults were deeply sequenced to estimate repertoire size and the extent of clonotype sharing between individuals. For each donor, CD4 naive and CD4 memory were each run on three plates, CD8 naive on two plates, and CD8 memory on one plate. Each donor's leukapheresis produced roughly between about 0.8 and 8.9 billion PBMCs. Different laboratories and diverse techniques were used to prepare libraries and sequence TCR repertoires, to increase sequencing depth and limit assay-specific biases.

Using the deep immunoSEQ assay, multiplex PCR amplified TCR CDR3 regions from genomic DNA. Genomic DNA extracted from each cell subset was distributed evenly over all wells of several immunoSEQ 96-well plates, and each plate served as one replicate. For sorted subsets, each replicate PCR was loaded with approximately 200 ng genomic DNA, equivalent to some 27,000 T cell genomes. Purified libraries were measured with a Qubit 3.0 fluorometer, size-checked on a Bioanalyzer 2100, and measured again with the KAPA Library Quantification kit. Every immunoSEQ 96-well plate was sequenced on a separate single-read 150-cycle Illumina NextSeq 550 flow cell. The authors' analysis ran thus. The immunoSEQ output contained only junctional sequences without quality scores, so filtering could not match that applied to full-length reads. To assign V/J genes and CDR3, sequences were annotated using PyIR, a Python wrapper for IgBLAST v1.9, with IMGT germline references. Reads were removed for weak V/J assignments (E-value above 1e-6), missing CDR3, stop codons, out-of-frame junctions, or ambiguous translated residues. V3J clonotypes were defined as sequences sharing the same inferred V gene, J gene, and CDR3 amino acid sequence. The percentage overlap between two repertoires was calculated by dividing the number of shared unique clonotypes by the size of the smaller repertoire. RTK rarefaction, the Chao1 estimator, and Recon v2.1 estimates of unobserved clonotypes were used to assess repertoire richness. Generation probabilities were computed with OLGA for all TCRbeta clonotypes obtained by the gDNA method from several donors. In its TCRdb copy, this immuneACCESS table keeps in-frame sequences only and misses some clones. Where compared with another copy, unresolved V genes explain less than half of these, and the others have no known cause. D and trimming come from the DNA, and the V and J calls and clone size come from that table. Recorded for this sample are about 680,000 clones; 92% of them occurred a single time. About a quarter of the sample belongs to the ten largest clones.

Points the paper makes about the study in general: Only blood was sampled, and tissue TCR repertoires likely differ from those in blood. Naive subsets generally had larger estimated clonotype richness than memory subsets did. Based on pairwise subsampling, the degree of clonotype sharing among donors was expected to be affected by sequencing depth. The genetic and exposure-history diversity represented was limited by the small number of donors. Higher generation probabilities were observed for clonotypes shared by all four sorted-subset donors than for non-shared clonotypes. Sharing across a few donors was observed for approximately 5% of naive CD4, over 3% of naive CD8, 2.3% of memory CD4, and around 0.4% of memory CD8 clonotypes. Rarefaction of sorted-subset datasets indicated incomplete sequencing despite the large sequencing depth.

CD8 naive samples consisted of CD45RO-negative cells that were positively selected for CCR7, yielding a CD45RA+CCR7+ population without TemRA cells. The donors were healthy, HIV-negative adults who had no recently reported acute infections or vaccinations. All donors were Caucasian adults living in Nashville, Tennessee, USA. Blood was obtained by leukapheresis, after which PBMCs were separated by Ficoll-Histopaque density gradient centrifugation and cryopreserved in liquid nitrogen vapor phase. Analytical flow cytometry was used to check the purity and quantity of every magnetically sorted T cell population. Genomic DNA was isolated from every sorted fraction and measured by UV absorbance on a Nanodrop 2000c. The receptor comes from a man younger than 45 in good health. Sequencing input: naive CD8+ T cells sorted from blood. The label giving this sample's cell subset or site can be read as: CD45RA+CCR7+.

CDR3 sequence: CASSPSTGEQTYEQYF. The sequenced DNA: TGTGCCAGCAGCCCGTCAACAGGGGAACAAACCTACGAGCAGTACTTC. The receptor chain draws on TRBV27 and TRBJ2-7, with 7 junctional bases fitting TRBD1. Trimmed from V: 6 bases; trimmed from J: 2 bases; junction bases lacking a gene match: 13. The CDR3 has 16 amino acids, counting the end cysteine and phenylalanine. Left in the record is the CDR3 DNA by itself, 48 bases read in frame from the first base. The germline V gene (reference sequence) provides CDR1 MNHEY and CDR2 SMNVEV.